The 3 T cell receptor beta chains below were found in one sample sequenced in a study of blood T cell repertoires in COVID-19. Produced via immunoSEQ multiplex PCR; TCRdb's table is partial and in-frame only. The data show fewer than 200,000 clones, approximately 87% seen once. The source material was PBMCs or T cells enriched from blood (not recorded which). Every receptor here comes from a woman in her fifties or sixties who had recovered from COVID-19.

The J gene is TRBJ2-3, the V gene TRBV6-5; TRBD2 matches at 8 bases. CDR3 length: 15 residues. Trimming removed 7 bases from V and 4 bases from J; junction bases left unmatched: 10. Germline assignment: CDR1 MNHEY and CDR2 SVGAGI. For the CDR3, the DNA is TGTGCCAGCATGAGGACTAGCCCCGGGTCAGATACGCAGTATTTT. It yields the protein CASMRTSPGSDTQYF.

This chain joins TRBV18 and TRBJ1-2, with TRBD1 identical over 8 bases. This CDR3 comprises 16 residues. Germline CDR1 and CDR2: KGHSH and LQKENI. J gave up 3 bases and V 6 bases, and 12 bases lay outside the gene matches. The CDR3 nucleotides read TGTGCCAGCTCCCGCACCTCAGGGGGCGATGACTATGGCTACACCTTC. Protein sequence: CASSRTSGGDDYGYTF.

This sequence joins TRBV7-2 and TRBJ2-1, with a possible D match to TRBD2 (7 bases). The CDR3 covers 15 residues. Per germline, CDR1 SGHTA and CDR2 FQGNSA. The V end was cut by 0 bases, the J end by 9 bases, with 15 bases between. The CDR3 nucleotides read TGTGCCAGCAGCTTAGCGCGGGAGCAGGGGTCTGAGCAGTTCTTC. It translates to CASSLAREQGSEQFF.